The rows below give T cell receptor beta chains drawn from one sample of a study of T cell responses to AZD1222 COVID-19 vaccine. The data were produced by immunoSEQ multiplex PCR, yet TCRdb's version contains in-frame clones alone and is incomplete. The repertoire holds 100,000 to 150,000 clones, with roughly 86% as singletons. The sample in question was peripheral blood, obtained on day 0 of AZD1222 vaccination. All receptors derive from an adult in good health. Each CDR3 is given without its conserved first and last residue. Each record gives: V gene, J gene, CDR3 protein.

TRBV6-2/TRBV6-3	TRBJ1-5	ASSYPQRAGDSNQPQH
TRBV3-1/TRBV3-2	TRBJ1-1	ASSQVGSEAF
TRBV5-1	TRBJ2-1	ASAVMSPDNEQF
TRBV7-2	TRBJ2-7	ASTPGLAGAGEQY
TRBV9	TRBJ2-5	ASSGAGRETQY
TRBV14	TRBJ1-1	ASSRTVTEAF
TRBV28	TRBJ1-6	ASSLWTRGNSPLH
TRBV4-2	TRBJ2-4	ASSQDGTGEAKNIQY
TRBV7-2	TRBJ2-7	ASSLGQGQGQY
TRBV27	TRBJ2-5	ASSLRGLTGQQETQY
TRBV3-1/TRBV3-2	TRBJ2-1	ASSQDPSTGANEQF
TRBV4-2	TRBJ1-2	ASADSASTNYGYT
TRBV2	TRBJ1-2	ASRGTENYGYT